The present TCR beta chain was sequenced within a study of T cells expressing NK-cell markers (dated by TCRdb to the early 2020s). At the level of the whole study: TCR beta-chain repertoires were profiled in sorted CD3+CD56+NKG2C+, CD3+CD56+NKG2C- and CD3+CD56-NKG2C+ T-cell subsets from several donors. Among the eight sequenced donors, seven were HCMV-seropositive and one was HCMV-seronegative. Randomly selected healthy volunteers, three men and five women, were used as the eight sequenced donors. The libraries were sequenced on Illumina HiSeq 2000/2500, MiSeq or NextSeq, producing 2 x 150 bp reads.

Of note for this clonotype: Its antigen remains undetermined.

TCRdb records Illumina HiSeq 2000 as the sequencer. The TCR beta cDNA libraries were made using 5'RACE template switching, a step that added both a universal primer site and unique molecular identifiers. Synthesis of cDNA was primed from the TCR beta constant segment and was followed by two consecutive PCR amplification steps. The original pipeline was this. MIGEC was used to demultiplex reads and group reads by UMI, and MiTCR was used to assemble and quantify clonotypes. To exclude erroneous sequences, any TCR cDNA sequence not supported by at least two reads was discarded. The tcR package was used for downstream repertoire analysis, and clonotypes were matched between fractions using CDR3 nucleotide sequence together with V segment. VDJmatch was used to annotate antigen specificity against VDJdb, with one amino acid substitution in CDR3 permitted. The reads went through TCRdb reprocessing, and each CDR3 protein sequence gets one entry with no DNA. What appears here as the V and J calls and clone size reflects TCRdb's work, not the paper's. The sample's clone listing holds hundreds of thousands of distinct CDR3 sequences. Of the sample, about 4% falls within the top ten clones.

HCMV serostatus was determined by detecting HCMV-specific IgG in serum with a commercial ELISA kit. Peripheral blood mononuclear cells were isolated from blood by Ficoll density gradient centrifugation. Measured from the cysteine to the phenylalanine, the CDR3 is 16 residues long. DNA is not recorded here. CDR1 and CDR2, per the germline V gene (reference sequence), are SEHNR and FQNEAQ. Broader findings and caveats from the paper: Those dominant clonotypes were again the most abundant among CD3+CD56-NKG2C+ cells in a handful of donors, at about 28.3-60.1%. It remained unclear whether the expanded NKG2C-expressing T cell clones were specific for HCMV antigens. In roughly 6 donors, the dominant CD3+CD56+NKG2C+ clonotypes were found to rank among the top 10 CD8+ clonotypes and to make up 1.0-7.0% of CD8+ T cells.

The chain was built from TRBV7-9 and TRBJ2-5; lacking DNA, the TRBD1 call made by TCRdb goes unchecked. The receptor comes from a woman aged 18-69 years in good health. The specimen sequenced was blood T cells: a sorted CD56 or NKG2C T cell subset, CD4+ or CD8+ T cells, or bulk PBMC T cells (not recorded which). The CDR3 reads CASSLDPTGGLETQYF.